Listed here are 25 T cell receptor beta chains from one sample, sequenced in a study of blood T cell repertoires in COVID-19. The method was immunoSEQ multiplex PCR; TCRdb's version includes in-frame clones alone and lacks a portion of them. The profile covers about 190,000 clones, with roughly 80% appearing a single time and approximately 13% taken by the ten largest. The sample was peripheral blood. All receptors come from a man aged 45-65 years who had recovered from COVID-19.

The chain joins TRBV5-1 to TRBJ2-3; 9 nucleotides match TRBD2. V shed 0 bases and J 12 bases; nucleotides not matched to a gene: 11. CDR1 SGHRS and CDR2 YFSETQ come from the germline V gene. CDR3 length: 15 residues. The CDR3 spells CASSLEGGRAPPQYF. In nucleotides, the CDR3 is TGCGCCAGCAGCTTGGAGGGCGGGAGGGCCCCCCCACAGTATTTT.

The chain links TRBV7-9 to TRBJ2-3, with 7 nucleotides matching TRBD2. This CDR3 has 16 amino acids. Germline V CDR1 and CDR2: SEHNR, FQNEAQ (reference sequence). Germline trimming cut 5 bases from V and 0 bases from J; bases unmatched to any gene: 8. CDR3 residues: CASSDGQRGSTDTQYF. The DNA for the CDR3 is TGTGCCAGCAGCGATGGCCAGCGGGGTAGCACAGATACGCAGTATTTT.

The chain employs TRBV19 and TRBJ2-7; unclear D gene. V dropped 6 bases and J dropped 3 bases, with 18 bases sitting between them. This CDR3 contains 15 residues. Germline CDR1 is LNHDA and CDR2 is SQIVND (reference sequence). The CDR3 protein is CASRSQALGLYEQYF. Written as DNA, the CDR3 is TGTGCCAGTAGAAGCCAGGCGCTGGGTCTCTACGAGCAGTACTTC.

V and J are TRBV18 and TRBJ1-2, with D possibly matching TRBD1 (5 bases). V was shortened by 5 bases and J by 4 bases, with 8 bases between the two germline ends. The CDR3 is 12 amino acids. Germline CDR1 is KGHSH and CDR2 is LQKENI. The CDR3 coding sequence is TGTGCCAGCTCAACAGGTACCTATGGCTACACCTTC. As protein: CASSTGTYGYTF.

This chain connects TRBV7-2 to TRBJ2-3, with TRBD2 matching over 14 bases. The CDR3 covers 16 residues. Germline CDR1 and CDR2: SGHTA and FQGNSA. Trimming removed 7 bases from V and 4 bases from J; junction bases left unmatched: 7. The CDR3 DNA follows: TGTGCCAGCAATCCCGGACTAGCGGGAGGATCAGATACGCAGTATTTT. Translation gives CASNPGLAGGSDTQYF.

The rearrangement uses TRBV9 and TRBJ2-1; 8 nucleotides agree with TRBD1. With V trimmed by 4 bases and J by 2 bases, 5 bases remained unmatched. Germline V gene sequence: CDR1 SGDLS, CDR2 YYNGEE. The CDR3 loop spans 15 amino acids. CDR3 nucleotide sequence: TGTGCCAGCAGCCGAGCAGGGGGCACCTACAATGAGCAGTTCTTC. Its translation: CASSRAGGTYNEQFF.

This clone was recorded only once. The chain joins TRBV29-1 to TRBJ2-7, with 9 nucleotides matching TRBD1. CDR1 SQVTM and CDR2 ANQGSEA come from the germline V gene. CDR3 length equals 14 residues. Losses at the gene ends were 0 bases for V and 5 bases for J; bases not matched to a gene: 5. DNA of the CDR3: TGCAGCGTTGAAGAGGGGACAGGGAAGAACGAGCAGTACTTC. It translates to CSVEEGTGKNEQYF.

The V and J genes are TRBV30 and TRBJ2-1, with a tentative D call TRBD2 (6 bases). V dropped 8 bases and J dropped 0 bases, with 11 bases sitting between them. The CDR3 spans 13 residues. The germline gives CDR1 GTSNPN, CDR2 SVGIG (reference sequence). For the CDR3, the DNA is TGTGCCAGGGCCGGGAGCTCCTACAATGAGCAGTTCTTC. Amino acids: CARAGSSYNEQFF.

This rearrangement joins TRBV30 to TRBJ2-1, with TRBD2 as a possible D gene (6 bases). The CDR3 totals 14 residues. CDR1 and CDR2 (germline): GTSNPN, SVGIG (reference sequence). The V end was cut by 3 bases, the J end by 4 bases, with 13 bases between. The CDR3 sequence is CAWSARELYNEQFF. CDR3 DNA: TGTGCCTGGAGCGCGCGGGAACTGTACAATGAGCAGTTCTTC.

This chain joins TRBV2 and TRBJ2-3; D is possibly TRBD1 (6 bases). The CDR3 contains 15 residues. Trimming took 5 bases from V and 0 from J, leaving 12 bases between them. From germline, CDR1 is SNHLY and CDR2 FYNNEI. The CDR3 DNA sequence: TGTGCCAGCAGTCCGCAGGGGAAAAGCACAGATACGCAGTATTTT. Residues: CASSPQGKSTDTQYF.

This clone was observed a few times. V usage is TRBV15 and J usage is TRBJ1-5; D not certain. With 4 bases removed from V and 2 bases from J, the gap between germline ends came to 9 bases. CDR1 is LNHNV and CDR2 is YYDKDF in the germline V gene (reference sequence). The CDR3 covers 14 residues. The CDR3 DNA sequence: TGTGCCACCAGCATAATCAGTGGCAATCAGCCCCAGCATTTT. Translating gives CATSIISGNQPQHF.

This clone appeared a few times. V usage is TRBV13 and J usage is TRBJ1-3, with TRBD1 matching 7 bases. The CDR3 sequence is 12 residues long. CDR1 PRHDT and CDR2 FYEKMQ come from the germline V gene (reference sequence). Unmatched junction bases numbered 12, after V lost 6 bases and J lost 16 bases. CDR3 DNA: TGTGCCAGCAGTTTCACAGGGGAACGAGTGTATTTT. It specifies CASSFTGERVYF.

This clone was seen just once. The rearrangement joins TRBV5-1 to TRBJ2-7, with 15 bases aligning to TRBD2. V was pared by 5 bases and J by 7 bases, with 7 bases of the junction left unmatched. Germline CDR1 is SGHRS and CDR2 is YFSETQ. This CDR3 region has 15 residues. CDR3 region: CASRPGLAGGWEQYF. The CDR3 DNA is TGCGCCAGCAGACCTGGACTAGCGGGAGGGTGGGAGCAGTACTTC.

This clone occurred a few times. The CDR3 DNA reads as TGTGCCAGCAGCTCGATGGACAGGGAGCCAAACATTCAGTACTTC. This translates into CASSSMDREPNIQYF. The chain uses TRBV5-4 and TRBJ2-4; 8 bases line up with TRBD1. With V trimmed by 3 bases and J by 6 bases, 8 bases remained unmatched. Germline V gene lookup returns CDR1 SGHNT and CDR2 YYREEE (reference sequence). The CDR3 contains 15 residues.

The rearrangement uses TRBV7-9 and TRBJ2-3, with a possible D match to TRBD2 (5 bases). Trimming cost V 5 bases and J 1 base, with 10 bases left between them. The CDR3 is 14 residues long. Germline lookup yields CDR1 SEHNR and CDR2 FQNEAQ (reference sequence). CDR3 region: CASSRGSGTDTQYF. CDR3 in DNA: TGTGCCAGCAGCCGGGGAAGTGGCACAGATACGCAGTATTTT.

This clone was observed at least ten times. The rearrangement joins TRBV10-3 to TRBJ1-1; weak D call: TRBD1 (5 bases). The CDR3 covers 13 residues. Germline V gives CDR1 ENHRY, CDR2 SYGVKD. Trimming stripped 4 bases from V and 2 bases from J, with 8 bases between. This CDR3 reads CAISGTRNTEAFF. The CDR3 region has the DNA TGTGCCATCAGTGGGACAAGAAACACTGAAGCTTTCTTT.

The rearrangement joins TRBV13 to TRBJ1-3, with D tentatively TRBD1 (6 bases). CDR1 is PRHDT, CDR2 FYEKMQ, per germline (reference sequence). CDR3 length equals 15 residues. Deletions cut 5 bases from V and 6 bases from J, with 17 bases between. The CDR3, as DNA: TGTGCCAGCAGCCCGGAAACAGGGTTCAAAAACACCATATATTTT. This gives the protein CASSPETGFKNTIYF.

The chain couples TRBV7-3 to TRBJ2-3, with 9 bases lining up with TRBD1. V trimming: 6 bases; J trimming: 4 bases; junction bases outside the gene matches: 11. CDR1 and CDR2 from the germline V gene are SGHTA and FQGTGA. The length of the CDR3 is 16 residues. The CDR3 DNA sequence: TGTGCCAGCAGGGGGCGGACAGGGGCCCATTCAGATACGCAGTATTTT. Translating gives CASRGRTGAHSDTQYF. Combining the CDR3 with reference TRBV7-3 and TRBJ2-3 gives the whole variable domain GAGVSQTPSNKVTEKGKYVELRCDPISGHTALYWYRQSLGQGPEFLIYFQGTGAADDSGLPNDRFFAVRPEGSVSTLKIQRTERGDSAVYLCASRGRTGAHSDTQYFGPGTRLTVL.

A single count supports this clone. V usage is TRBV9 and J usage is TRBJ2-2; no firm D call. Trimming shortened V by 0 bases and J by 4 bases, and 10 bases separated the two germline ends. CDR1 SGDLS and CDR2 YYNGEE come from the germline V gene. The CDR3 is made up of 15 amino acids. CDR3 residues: CASSVDSSLTGELFF. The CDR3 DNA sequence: TGTGCCAGCAGCGTAGACAGTAGTCTCACCGGGGAGCTGTTTTTT.

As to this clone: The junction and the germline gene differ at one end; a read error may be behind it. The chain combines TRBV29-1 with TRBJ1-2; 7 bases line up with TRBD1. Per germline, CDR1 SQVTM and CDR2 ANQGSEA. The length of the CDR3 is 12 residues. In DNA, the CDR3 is TGCAGCGTTGATGAGACAGGGAGGACCAGATTCTTC. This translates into CSVDETGRTRFF.

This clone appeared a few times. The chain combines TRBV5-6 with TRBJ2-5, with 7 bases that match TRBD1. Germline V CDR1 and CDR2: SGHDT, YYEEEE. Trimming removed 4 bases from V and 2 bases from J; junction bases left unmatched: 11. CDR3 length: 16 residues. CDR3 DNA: TGTGCCAGCAGCGAAATTAAGTGGGACAGTCAAGAGACCCAGTACTTC. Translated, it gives CASSEIKWDSQETQYF.

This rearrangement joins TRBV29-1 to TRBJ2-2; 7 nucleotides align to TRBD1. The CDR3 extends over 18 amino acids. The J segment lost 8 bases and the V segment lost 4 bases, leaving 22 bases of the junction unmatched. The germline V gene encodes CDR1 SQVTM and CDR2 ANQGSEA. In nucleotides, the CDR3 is TGCAGCGTTGTGCCCTTGACTGGACAGGAAGGAGGAGGAGGGGAGCTGTTTTTT. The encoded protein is CSVVPLTGQEGGGGELFF.

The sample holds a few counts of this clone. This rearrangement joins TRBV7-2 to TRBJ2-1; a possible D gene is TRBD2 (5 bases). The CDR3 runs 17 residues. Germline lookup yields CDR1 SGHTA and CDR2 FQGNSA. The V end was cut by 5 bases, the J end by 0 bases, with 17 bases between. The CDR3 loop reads CASSQNGLALSYNEQFF. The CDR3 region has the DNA TGTGCCAGCAGCCAAAACGGCCTAGCCCTCTCCTACAATGAGCAGTTCTTC.

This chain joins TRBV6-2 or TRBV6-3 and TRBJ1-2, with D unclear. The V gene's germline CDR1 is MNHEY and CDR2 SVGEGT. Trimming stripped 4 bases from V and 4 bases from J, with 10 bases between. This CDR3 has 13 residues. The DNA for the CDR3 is TGTGCCAGCAGTTCCCCCCCCGGCTATGGCTACACCTTC. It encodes CASSSPPGYGYTF.

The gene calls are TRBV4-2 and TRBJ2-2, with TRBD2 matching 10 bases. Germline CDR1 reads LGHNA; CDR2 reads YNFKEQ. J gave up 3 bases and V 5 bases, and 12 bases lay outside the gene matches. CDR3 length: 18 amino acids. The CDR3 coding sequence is TGTGCCAGCAGCTACGGACTAGCGGCCGCCGCGGACACCGGGGAGCTGTTTTTT. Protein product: CASSYGLAAAADTGELFF.